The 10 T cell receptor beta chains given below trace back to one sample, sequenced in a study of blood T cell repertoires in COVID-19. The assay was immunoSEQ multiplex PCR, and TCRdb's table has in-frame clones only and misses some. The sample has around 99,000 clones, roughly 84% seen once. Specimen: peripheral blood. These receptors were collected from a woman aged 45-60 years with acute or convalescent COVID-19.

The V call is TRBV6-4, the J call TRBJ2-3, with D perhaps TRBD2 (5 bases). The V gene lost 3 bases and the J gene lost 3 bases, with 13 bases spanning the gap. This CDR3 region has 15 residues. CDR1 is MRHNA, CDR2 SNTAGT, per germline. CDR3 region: CASSEEGRPTDTQYF. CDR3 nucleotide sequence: TGTGCCAGCAGTGAAGAGGGCAGACCAACAGATACGCAGTATTTT.

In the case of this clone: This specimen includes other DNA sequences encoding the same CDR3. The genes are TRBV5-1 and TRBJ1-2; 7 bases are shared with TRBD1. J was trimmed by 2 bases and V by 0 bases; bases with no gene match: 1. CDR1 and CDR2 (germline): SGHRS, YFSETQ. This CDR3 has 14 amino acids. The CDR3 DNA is TGCGCCAGCAGCTTGGGGGGACAGAACTATGGCTACACCTTC. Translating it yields CASSLGGQNYGYTF.

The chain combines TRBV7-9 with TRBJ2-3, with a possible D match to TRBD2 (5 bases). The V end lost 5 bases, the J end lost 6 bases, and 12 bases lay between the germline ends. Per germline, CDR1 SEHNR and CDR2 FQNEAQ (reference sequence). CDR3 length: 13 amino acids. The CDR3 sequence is CASSPGVFDTQYF. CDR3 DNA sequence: TGTGCCAGCAGCCCCGGGGTCTTTGATACGCAGTATTTT.

CDR3 residues: CASSQDRWGKGGNEKLFF. In DNA, the CDR3 is TGTGCCAGCAGCCAAGATAGGTGGGGAAAAGGGGGCAATGAAAAACTGTTTTTT. The chain links TRBV14 to TRBJ1-4, with TRBD1 matching over 7 bases. The CDR3 sequence is 18 residues long. The junction had 12 bases not matched to a gene; V was cut back by 0 bases and J by 5 bases. CDR1 is SGHDN, CDR2 FVKESK, per germline. Variable domain in full (rest from reference TRBV14 and TRBJ1-4): EAGVTQFPSHSVIEKGQTVTLRCDPISGHDNLYWYRRVMGKEIKFLLHFVKESKQDESGMPNNRFLAERTGGTYSTLKVQPAELEDSGVYFCASSQDRWGKGGNEKLFFGSGTQLSVL.

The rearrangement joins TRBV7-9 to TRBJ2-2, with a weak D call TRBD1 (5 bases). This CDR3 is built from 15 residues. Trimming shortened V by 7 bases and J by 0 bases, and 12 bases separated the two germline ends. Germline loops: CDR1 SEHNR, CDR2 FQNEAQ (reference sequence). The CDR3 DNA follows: TGTGCCAGCAACAGGTTTTTAGCGAACACCGGGGAGCTGTTTTTT. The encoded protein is CASNRFLANTGELFF.

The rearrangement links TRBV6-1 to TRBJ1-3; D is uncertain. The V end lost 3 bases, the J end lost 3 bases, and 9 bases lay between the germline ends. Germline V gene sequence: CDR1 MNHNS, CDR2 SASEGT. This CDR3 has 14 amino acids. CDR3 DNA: TGTGCCAGCAGTGAGAGGGCTGATGGAAACACCATATATTTT. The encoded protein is CASSERADGNTIYF.

Here the CDR3 reads CASSQVPGGSGRDTQYF. The DNA of the CDR3 is TGTGCCAGCAGCCAAGTACCAGGGGGCTCGGGAAGGGATACGCAGTATTTT. This rearrangement joins TRBV14 to TRBJ2-3, with 8 bases lining up with TRBD1. Germline lookup yields CDR1 SGHDN and CDR2 FVKESK. J gave up 6 bases and V 1 base, and 12 bases lay outside the gene matches. The CDR3 spans 17 residues.

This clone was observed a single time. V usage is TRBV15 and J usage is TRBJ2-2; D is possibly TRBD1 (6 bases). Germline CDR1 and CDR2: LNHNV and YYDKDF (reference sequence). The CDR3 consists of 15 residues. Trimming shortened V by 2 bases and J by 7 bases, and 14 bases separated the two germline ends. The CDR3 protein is CATSRYSTGNGELFF. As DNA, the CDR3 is TGTGCCACCAGCAGATATTCTACAGGGAACGGGGAGCTGTTTTTT.

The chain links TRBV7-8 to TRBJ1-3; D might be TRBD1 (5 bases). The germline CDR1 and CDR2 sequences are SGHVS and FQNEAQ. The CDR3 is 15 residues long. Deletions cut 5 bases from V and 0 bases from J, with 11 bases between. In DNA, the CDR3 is TGTGCCAGCAGCCCCGACAGTAACTCTGGAAACACCATATATTTT. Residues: CASSPDSNSGNTIYF.

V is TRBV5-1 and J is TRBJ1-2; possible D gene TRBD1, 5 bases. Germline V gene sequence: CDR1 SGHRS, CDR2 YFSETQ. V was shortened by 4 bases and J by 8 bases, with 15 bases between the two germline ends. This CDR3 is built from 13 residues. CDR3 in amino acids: CASSPAGGNGYTF. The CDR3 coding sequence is TGCGCCAGCAGCCCCGCGGGGGGGAACGGCTACACCTTC.